The clone carrying this T cell receptor (beta chain) is a singleton in its sample. This entry belongs to a study of T cell responses to AZD1222 COVID-19 vaccine. Repertoires were generated with immunoSEQ multiplex PCR, while TCRdb's copy carries only in-frame clones and drops some. In the table there are 150,000 to 180,000 clones, roughly nine tenths of which are singletons. The germline V gene has CDR1 KGHSH and CDR2 LQKENI. V lost 5 bases and J 1 base, leaving 8 bases between the germline ends. This CDR3 has 13 residues. The sample here was peripheral blood, taken on day 0 of AZD1222 vaccination. The source of this sequence is an adult in good health. The chain has TRBV18 and TRBJ1-1; no firm D call. The CDR3 DNA sequence: TGTGCCAGCTCAAGGCAGGCGAACACTGAAGCTTTCTTT. Encoded protein: CASSRQANTEAFF.